These T cell receptor beta chains were read from a single sample in a study of blood T cell repertoires in COVID-19. Profiled with immunoSEQ multiplex PCR; TCRdb holds only in-frame clones, not every one. The sample lists a few hundred thousand clones, about four fifths occurring once. Sequencing input: peripheral blood. Source of these receptors: a woman aged 45-65 years with acute or convalescent COVID-19. The conserved cysteine and the conserved F or W are not part of the CDR3 here.

cdr3_length	v_call	j_call	cdr3_aa
14	TRBV5-1	TRBJ2-6	ASSSGVSSGANVLT
13	TRBV5-1	TRBJ1-3	ASSFSGTGGVNIY
15	TRBV12-5	TRBJ2-3	ASGLGRTVTSTDTQY
11	TRBV5-1	TRBJ1-1	ASSFSPNTEAF
13	TRBV6-5	TRBJ2-2	ASTPNGVRSGELF
13	TRBV7-9	TRBJ2-1	ASSSHRGGNDEQF
10	TRBV3-1/TRBV3-2	TRBJ2-7	ASSQETGEQY
13	TRBV4-3	TRBJ1-1	ASSQGAGMNTEAF
12	TRBV11-2	TRBJ2-7	ASSLRTGGIEQY
14	TRBV5-1	TRBJ2-1	ASSLVPGQGGDEQF
12	TRBV20-1	TRBJ1-4	SASDNRGNEKLF
15	TRBV28	TRBJ2-7	ASSLARGLAGGPEQY
15	TRBV9	TRBJ2-3	ASSGGVTGVSTDTQY
13	TRBV7-3	TRBJ2-3	ASSSGAGSTDTQY
13	TRBV28	TRBJ2-7	ASSPPSTVFYEQY
14	TRBV19	TRBJ1-5	ASSIPGTGDNQPQH
14	TRBV7-8	TRBJ1-2	ASSFAGGHLFYGYT
11	TRBV11-2	TRBJ1-2	ASSLGAVGAHT
16	TRBV7-8	TRBJ1-1	ASSLALGQVGGDTEAF
13	TRBV11-2	TRBJ2-3	ASSLAGVSTDTQY
12	TRBV19	TRBJ2-4	ASRSGVDKNIQY
13	TRBV6-2/TRBV6-3	TRBJ2-7	ASSYLAGGTYEQY
9	TRBV3-1/TRBV3-2	TRBJ1-2	ASSPGQGYT
12	TRBV5-1	TRBJ1-1	ASSQQTGSTEAF
7	TRBV7-9	TRBJ2-5	AVGETQY
13	TRBV10-3	TRBJ2-7	AISAGVGGFGEQY
13	TRBV24-1	TRBJ2-1	ATSDFAGGRNEQF
12	TRBV5-8	TRBJ1-4	ASSVGPDREKLF
11	TRBV30	TRBJ1-1	ACHRRRGTEAF
14	TRBV9	TRBJ2-3	ASSSTSGVRTDTQY
12	TRBV5-1	TRBJ2-1	ASSLGAQGDEQF
12	TRBV5-4	TRBJ1-2	ASSLEQAGNGYT
9	TRBV20-1	TRBJ2-1	STGTPVRQF
13	TRBV6-6	TRBJ1-2	ASSSSHFGREAYT
12	TRBV29-1	TRBJ2-2	SVPGRASSGELF
18	TRBV7-8	TRBJ2-2	ASSLALPSSGRKDTGELF
11	TRBV7-6	TRBJ1-1	ASSSGRDTEAF
12	TRBV6-6	TRBJ1-4	ASSYFIGATGLF
14	TRBV7-2	TRBJ2-6	ASSFSPGAGGDVLT